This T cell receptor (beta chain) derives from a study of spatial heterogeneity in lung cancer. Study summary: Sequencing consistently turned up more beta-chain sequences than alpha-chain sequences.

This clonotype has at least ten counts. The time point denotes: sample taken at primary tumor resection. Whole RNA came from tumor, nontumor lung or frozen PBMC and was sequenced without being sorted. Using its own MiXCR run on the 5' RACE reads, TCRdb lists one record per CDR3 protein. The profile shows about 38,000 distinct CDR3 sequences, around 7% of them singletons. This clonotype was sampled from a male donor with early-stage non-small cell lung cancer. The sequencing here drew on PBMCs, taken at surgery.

The CDR3 DNA is TGTGCCACCAGCCGACACTCGGATCAGCCCCAGCATTTT. Translating it yields CATSRHSDQPQHF. This chain uses TRBV24-1 with TRBJ1-5, with D uncertain. CDR1 KGHDR and CDR2 SFDVKD come from the germline V gene. This CDR3 is built from 13 residues. V was trimmed by 7 bases and J by 5 bases, leaving 11 bases between them.